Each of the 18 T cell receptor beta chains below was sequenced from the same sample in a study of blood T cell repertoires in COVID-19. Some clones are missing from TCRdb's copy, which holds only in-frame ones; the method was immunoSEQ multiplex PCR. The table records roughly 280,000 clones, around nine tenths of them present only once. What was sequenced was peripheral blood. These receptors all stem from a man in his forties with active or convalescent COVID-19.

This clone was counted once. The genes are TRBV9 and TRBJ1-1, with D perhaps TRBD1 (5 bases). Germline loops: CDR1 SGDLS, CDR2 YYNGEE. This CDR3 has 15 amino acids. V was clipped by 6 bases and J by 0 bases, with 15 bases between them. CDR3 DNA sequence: TGTGCCAGCACCCAAACGACAGTCATGAACACTGAAGCTTTCTTT. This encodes CASTQTTVMNTEAFF.

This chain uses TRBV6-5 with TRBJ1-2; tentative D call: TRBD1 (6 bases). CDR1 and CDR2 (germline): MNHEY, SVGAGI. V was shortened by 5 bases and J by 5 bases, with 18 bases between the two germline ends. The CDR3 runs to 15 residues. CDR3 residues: CASSPPGDNLYGYTF. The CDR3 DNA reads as TGTGCCAGCAGTCCCCCAGGGGATAACCTTTATGGCTACACCTTC.

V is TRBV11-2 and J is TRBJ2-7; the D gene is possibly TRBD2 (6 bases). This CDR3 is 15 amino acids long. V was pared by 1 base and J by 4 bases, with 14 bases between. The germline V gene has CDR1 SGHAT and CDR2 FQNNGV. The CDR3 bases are TGTGCCAGCAGCTTAGTTGGAGGGGCGTTATACGAGCAGTACTTC. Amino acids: CASSLVGGALYEQYF.

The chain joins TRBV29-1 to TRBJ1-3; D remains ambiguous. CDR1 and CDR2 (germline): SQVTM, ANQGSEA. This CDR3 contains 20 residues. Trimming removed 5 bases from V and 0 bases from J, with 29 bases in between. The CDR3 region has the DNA TGCAGCGTTCCGACCCTAACAGTCTGGAATTACTGTTGCTCTGGAAACACCATATATTTT. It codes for CSVPTLTVWNYCCSGNTIYF.

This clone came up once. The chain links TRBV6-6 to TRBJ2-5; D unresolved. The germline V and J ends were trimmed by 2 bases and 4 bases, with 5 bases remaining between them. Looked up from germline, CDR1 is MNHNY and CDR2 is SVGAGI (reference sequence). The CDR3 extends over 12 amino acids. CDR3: CASSYPTETQYF. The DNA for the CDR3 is TGTGCCAGCAGTTACCCTACAGAGACCCAGTACTTC.

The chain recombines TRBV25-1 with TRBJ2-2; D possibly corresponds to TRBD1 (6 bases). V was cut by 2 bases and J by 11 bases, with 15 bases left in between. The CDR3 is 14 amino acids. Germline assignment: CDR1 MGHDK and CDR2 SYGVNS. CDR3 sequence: CASSEGVWGRELFF. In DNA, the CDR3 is TGTGCCAGCAGTGAAGGAGTGTGGGGGCGCGAGCTGTTTTTT.

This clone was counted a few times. CDR3 in amino acids: CASSPDNSPLHF. DNA for the CDR3: TGTGCCAGCAGCCCCGATAATTCACCCCTCCACTTT. The genes are TRBV7-9 and TRBJ1-6; D not certain. Germline lookup yields CDR1 SEHNR and CDR2 FQNEAQ (reference sequence). The CDR3 loop spans 12 amino acids. The V and J ends lost 5 bases and 5 bases respectively, with 4 bases between them.

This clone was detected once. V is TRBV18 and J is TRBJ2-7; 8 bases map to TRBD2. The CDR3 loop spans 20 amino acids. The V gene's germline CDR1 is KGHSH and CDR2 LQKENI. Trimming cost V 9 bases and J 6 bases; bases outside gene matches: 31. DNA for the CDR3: TGTGCCAGACTTTCACAGGGTAAGAGATATCGGAGCGGGAGATCTGGCGAGCAGTACTTC. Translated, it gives CARLSQGKRYRSGRSGEQYF. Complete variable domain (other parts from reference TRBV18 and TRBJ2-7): NAGVMQNPRHLVRRRGQEARLRCSPMKGHSHVYWYRQLPEEGLKFMVYLQKENIIDESGMPKERFSAEFPKEGPSILRIQQVVRGDSAAYFCARLSQGKRYRSGRSGEQYFGPGTRLTVT.

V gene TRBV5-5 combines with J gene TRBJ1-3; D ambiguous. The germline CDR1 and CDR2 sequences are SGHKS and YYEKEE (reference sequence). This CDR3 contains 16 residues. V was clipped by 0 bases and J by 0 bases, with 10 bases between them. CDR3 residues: CASSLEQPGSGNTIYF. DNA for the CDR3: TGTGCCAGCAGCTTGGAACAGCCCGGCTCTGGAAACACCATATATTTT.

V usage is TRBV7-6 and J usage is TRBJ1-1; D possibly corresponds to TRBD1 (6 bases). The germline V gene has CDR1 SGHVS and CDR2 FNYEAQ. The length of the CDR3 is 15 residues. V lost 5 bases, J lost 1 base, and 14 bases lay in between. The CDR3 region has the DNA TGTGCCAGCAGCGCCCAGGGGCCCGGGAACACTGAAGCTTTCTTT. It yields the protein CASSAQGPGNTEAFF.

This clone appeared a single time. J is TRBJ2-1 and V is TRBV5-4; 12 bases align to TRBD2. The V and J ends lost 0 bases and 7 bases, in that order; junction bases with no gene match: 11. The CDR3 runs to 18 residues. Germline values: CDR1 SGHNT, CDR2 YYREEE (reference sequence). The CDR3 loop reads CASSLARTSGDTWNEQFF. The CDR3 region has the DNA TGTGCCAGCAGCTTGGCTCGGACTAGCGGGGATACTTGGAATGAGCAGTTCTTC.

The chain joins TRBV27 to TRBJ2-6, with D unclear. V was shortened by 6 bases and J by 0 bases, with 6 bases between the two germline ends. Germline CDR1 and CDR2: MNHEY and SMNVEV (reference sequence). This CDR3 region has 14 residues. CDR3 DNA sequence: TGTGCCAGCAGCCTAATCTCTGGGGCCAACGTCCTGACTTTC. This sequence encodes CASSLISGANVLTF.

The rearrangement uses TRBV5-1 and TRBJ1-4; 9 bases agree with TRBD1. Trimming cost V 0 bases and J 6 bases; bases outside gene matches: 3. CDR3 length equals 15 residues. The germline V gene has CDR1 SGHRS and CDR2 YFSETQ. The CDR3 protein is CASSLDGTGYEKLFF. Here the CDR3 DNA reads TGCGCCAGCAGCTTGGACGGGACAGGGTATGAAAAACTGTTTTTT.

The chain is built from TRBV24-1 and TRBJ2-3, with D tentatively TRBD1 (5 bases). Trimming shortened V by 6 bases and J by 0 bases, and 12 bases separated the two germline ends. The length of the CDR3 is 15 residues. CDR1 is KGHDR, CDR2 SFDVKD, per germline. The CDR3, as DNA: TGTGCCACCAGTCAGGGCCTCGGAAGCACAGATACGCAGTATTTT. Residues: CATSQGLGSTDTQYF.

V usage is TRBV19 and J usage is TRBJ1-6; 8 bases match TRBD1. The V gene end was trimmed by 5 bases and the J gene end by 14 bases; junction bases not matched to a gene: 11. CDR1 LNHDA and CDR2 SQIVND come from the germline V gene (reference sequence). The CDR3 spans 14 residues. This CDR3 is CASSRSGQDPALHF. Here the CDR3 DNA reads TGTGCCAGTAGTCGCTCGGGACAGGACCCTGCCCTCCACTTT.

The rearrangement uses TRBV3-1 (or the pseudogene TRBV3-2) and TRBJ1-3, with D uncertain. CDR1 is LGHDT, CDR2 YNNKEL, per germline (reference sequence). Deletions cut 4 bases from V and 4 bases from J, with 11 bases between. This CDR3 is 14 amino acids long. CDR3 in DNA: TGTGCCAGCAGCCCCCGGACTCTCGGAAACACCATATATTTT. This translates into CASSPRTLGNTIYF.

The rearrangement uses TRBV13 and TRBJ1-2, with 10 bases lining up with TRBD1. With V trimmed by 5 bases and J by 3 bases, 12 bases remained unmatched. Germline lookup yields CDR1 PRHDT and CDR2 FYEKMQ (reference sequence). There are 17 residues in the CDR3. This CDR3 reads CASSEGGTGAIDYGYTF. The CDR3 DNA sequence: TGTGCCAGCAGCGAGGGGGGGACAGGGGCGATTGACTATGGCTACACCTTC.

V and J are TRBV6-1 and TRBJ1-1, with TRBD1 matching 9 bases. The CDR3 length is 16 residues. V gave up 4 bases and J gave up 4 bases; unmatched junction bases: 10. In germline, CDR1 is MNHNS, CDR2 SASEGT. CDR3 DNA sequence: TGTGCCAGCAGTGGAGCCATCACAGGGGGCATCACTGAAGCTTTCTTT. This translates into CASSGAITGGITEAFF.